A single sample is the source of the 16 T cell receptor beta chains below, sequenced in a study of CD8 T cells in ankylosing spondylitis. TCRdb processed the 5' RACE reads anew with MiXCR; each CDR3 protein has one entry. Of 750,000 to 850,000 distinct CDR3 sequences detected, around 11% appear once; the ten largest clones hold approximately 0.46%. What these receptors recognize is not known. Study results and limitations: There was a TCR beta motif, made of eight highly homologous variants, that appeared characteristic of ankylosing spondylitis blood.

Sequenced sample: blood, either unsorted or a sorted T cell fraction (not recorded which). The receptor set was obtained from a male donor with ankylosing spondylitis.

The chain carries TRBV7-3 and TRBJ2-1, with no clear D. CDR3 length: 13 residues. The V end lost 0 bases, the J end lost 7 bases, and 7 bases lay between the germline ends. Looked up from germline, CDR1 is SGHTA and CDR2 is FQGTGA. The CDR3 DNA reads as TGTGCCAGCAGCTTAACGCAGGATAATGAGCAGTTCTTC. Its translation: CASSLTQDNEQFF. Full variable domain (rest looked up from reference TRBV7-3 and TRBJ2-1): GAGVSQTPSNKVTEKGKYVELRCDPISGHTALYWYRQSLGQGPEFLIYFQGTGAADDSGLPNDRFFAVRPEGSVSTLKIQRTERGDSAVYLCASSLTQDNEQFFGPGTRLTVL.

Only a few counts were recorded for this clonotype. The J gene is TRBJ1-6, the V gene TRBV20-1; D ambiguous. V lost 2 bases and J 0 bases, leaving 8 bases between the germline ends. There are 15 residues in the CDR3. Germline CDR1 DFQATT, CDR2 SNEGSKA (reference sequence). The chain's CDR3 is CSARRRDSYNSPLHF. For the CDR3, the DNA is TGCAGTGCTAGACGGAGGGACTCCTATAATTCACCCCTCCACTTT.

There are many counts of this clonotype. One junction end does not reproduce the germline sequence, and a read error may be involved. The chain is built from TRBV5-1 and TRBJ2-5; a weak D match, TRBD1 (6 bases). CDR1 and CDR2 from the germline V gene are SGHRS and YFSETQ. The CDR3 is 13 amino acids. The CDR3: CASSLQGAETQYF. The CDR3 region has the DNA TGTGCCAGCAGCCTACAGGGTGCAGAGACCCAGTACTTC. The complete variable domain, with remaining parts taken from reference TRBV5-1 and TRBJ2-5, reads KAGVTQTPRYLIKTRGQQVTLSCSPISGHRSVSWYQQTPGQGLQFLFEYFSETQRNKGNFPGRFSGRQFSNSRSEMNVSTLELGDSALYLCASSLQGAETQYFGPGTRLLVL.

This sequence joins TRBV7-2 and TRBJ2-7; 8 bases line up with TRBD1. Trimming took 2 bases from V and 5 from J; bases not matched to a gene: 5. CDR3 length: 14 amino acids. The germline gives CDR1 SGHTA, CDR2 FQGNSA. For the CDR3, the DNA is TGTGCCAGCAGCTTACGGGACAGGTACCACGAGCAGTACTTC. The encoded protein is CASSLRDRYHEQYF.

This sequence joins TRBV5-6 and TRBJ1-4; D might be TRBD1 (6 bases). V shed 4 bases and J shed 8 bases, with 12 bases lying between them. Germline CDR1 and CDR2: SGHDT and YYEEEE. CDR3 length equals 13 residues. The CDR3 DNA sequence: TGTGCCAGCAGCGAGAGGGGGGAGGAAAAACTGTTTTTT. Its translation: CASSERGEEKLFF. Variable domain in full (rest from reference TRBV5-6 and TRBJ1-4): DAGVTQSPTHLIKTRGQQVTLRCSPKSGHDTVSWYQQALGQGPQFIFQYYEEEERQRGNFPDRFSGHQFPNYSSELNVNALLLGDSALYLCASSERGEEKLFFGSGTQLSVL.

CDR3 amino acids: CASRRSQGGYGYTF. In nucleotides, the CDR3 is TGTGCCAGCAGACGGTCACAGGGGGGCTATGGCTACACCTTC. The chain is built from TRBV6-2 or TRBV6-3 and TRBJ1-2; TRBD1 aligns across 8 bases. Germline assignment: CDR1 MNHEY and CDR2 SVGEGT. Trimming removed 6 bases from V and 4 bases from J; junction bases left unmatched: 7. The CDR3 spans 14 residues.

This chain uses TRBV7-2 with TRBJ2-4, with 7 bases fitting TRBD2. The germline V gene has CDR1 SGHTA and CDR2 FQGNSA. This CDR3 is built from 13 residues. Trimming removed 3 bases from V and 6 bases from J; junction bases left unmatched: 2. The CDR3 coding sequence is TGTGCCAGCAGCTTGCAGCGGGGAAACATTCAGTACTTC. This translates into CASSLQRGNIQYF.

V usage is TRBV4-2 and J usage is TRBJ2-1; possibly TRBD2 for D (5 bases). Trimming removed 1 base at V and 8 bases at J, with 21 bases between. In germline, CDR1 is LGHNA, CDR2 YNFKEQ. The CDR3 extends over 17 amino acids. CDR3 sequence (DNA): TGTGCCAGCAGCCAAGTTTTTGACCGTCCGGGATTCGATGAGCAGTTCTTC. Protein product: CASSQVFDRPGFDEQFF.

The chain carries TRBV7-2 and TRBJ2-3; 11 bases match TRBD2. Germline CDR1 reads SGHTA; CDR2 reads FQGNSA. The CDR3 consists of 17 residues. Trimming removed 1 base from V and 7 bases from J; junction bases left unmatched: 10. The CDR3 region is CASSLVSVAGGPNTQYF. Written as DNA, the CDR3 is TGTGCCAGCAGCTTAGTCTCGGTAGCGGGGGGGCCGAATACGCAGTATTTT.

The CDR3, as DNA: TGTGCCAGCAGCCCAACAGGGCTTATAGGCGGGGAGCTGTTTTTT. It specifies CASSPTGLIGGELFF. The chain employs TRBV5-6 and TRBJ2-2, with a tentative D call TRBD1 (6 bases). Trimming pared 4 bases from V and 7 bases from J, leaving 17 bases between. In germline, CDR1 is SGHDT, CDR2 YYEEEE. The CDR3 length is 15 residues. Full variable domain (remainder filled in from reference TRBV5-6 and TRBJ2-2): DAGVTQSPTHLIKTRGQQVTLRCSPKSGHDTVSWYQQALGQGPQFIFQYYEEEERQRGNFPDRFSGHQFPNYSSELNVNALLLGDSALYLCASSPTGLIGGELFFGEGSRLTVL.

This clonotype has a handful of counts. The genes are TRBV20-1 and TRBJ2-1, with TRBD2 matching over 8 bases. The germline V gene has CDR1 DFQATT and CDR2 SNEGSKA (reference sequence). The V segment lost 2 bases and the J segment 9 bases; nucleotides outside the gene matches: 9. The CDR3 is made up of 14 amino acids. CDR3 nucleotides: TGCAGTGCTAGACTAGCGGGTCCCGTGAGTGAGCAGTTCTTC. As protein: CSARLAGPVSEQFF.

This clonotype was recorded many times. In DNA form, the CDR3 reads TGCGCCAGCAGTCAGAGAGGGAATGAGCAGTTCTTC. Protein: CASSQRGNEQFF. This sequence joins TRBV5-1 and TRBJ2-1; TRBD2 might be the D (5 bases). CDR3 size: 12 residues. V lost 5 bases and J lost 7, with 10 bases in between. CDR1 is SGHRS and CDR2 is YFSETQ in the germline V gene.

The chain employs TRBV20-1 and TRBJ2-1, with 11 bases lining up with TRBD2. CDR1 and CDR2 (germline): DFQATT, SNEGSKA (reference sequence). CDR3 size: 15 residues. Unmatched junction bases numbered 7, after V lost 3 bases and J lost 6 bases. The CDR3 nucleotides are TGCAGTGCTAGGTTCACTAGCGGGAGTTTCAATGAGCAGTTCTTC. Translation: CSARFTSGSFNEQFF.

This clonotype was observed a few times. This sequence joins TRBV28 and TRBJ2-7; 10 bases agree with TRBD1. Germline V gene lookup returns CDR1 MDHEN and CDR2 SYDVKM. This CDR3 spans 14 amino acids. J gave up 5 bases and V 5 bases, and 6 bases lay outside the gene matches. The CDR3 region has the DNA TGTGCCAGCAGTACGCCGGGACAGGGGAACGAGCAGTACTTC. Translated: CASSTPGQGNEQYF.

The V and J genes are TRBV6-2 or TRBV6-3 and TRBJ1-1, with no clear D. Trimming took off 4 bases at V and 7 bases at J, with 13 bases between the two ends. CDR3 length: 13 amino acids. The germline gives CDR1 MNHEY, CDR2 SVGEGT. CDR3 coding DNA: TGTGCCAGCAGTTGGGTGGGGAACCTTGAAGCTTTCTTT. Protein: CASSWVGNLEAFF.

The gene calls are TRBV4-3 and TRBJ1-1; TRBD1 matches at 7 bases. This CDR3 is 14 amino acids long. Per the germline V gene, CDR1 is LGHNA and CDR2 is YSLEER. The J segment lost 7 bases and the V segment lost 2 bases, leaving 7 bases of the junction unmatched. In DNA, the CDR3 is TGCGCCAGCAGCCAACTCGGCGGGGACAGTGAAGCTTTCTTT. Translated, it gives CASSQLGGDSEAFF.